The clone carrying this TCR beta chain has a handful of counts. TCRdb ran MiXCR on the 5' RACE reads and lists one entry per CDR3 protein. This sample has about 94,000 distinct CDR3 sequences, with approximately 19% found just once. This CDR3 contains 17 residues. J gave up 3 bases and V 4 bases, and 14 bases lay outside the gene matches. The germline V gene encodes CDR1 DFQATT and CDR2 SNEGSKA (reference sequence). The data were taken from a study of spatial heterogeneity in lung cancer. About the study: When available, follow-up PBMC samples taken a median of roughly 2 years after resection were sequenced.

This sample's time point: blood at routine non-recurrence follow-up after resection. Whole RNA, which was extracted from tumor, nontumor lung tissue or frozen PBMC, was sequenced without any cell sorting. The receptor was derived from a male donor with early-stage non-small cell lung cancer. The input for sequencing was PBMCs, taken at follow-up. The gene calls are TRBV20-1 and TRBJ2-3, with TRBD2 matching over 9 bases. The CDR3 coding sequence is TGCAGTGCTAACCGGAACGGGGCGGGAGGGCCTACAGATACGCAGTATTTT. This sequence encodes CSANRNGAGGPTDTQYF.